The subject of this entry is one T cell receptor (beta chain). The sample originates from a study of blood T cell repertoires in COVID-19. Study-level background: Sites in the United States, Italy and Spain provided acute and convalescent COVID-19 samples. Nucleic acid was either cDNA or gDNA, and it came from T cells, B-cell-depleted T cells, or PBMCs.

Authors' processing steps: It was from reference gene primer amplification that nucleated cell counts were estimated. Method: immunoSEQ multiplex PCR; TCRdb's copy keeps in-frame clones and lacks some. The V and J calls and the clone size are those of that table, but D and trimming were determined from the DNA. The sample shows 130,000 to 150,000 clones, under 90% of them seen only once. V lost 2 bases, J lost 5 bases, and 5 bases stayed unmatched. Germline CDR1 is LNHDA and CDR2 is SQIVND (reference sequence). The CDR3 covers 15 residues. The sample comprised peripheral blood. This chain uses TRBV19 with TRBJ2-1; TRBD2 matches 8 bases. This clonotype was obtained from a man between 70 and 80 years old who had recovered from COVID-19. CDR3 amino acids: CASSISGRPNNEQFF. The CDR3 DNA sequence: TGTGCCAGTAGTATAAGCGGGAGACCCAACAATGAGCAGTTCTTC.